Listed below are T cell receptor beta chains from one sample, sequenced in a study of regulatory T cells in long-lasting Graves disease. Each CDR3 protein gets one entry after TCRdb re-called the multiplex PCR reads with MiXCR. Of approximately 440,000 distinct CDR3 sequences in the sample, about a sixth are singletons; the top ten hold 9.5% to 15%. These data were also reused for a study on T cells in Graves' hyperthyroidism and ophthalmopathy.

Here the sequenced sample was peripheral blood mononuclear cells (PBMCs), taken at new diagnosis, from a patient treated with antithyroid drugs. The receptor source for this set is a man aged 40-49 years with Graves disease. The CDR3 runs from the conserved cysteine through the conserved F or W. Fields, in order: V gene, J gene, clone size, D gene, CDR3 protein, CDR3 DNA. D genes are given only for firm matches. Rows give clone size only sometimes, using once, few, many, or a class for an expanded clone.

TRBV9	TRBJ2-1	many	TRBD2	CASSGSGRTYNEQFF	TGTGCCAGCAGCGGTAGCGGGAGGACGTACAATGAGCAGTTCTTC
TRBV20-1	TRBJ2-3	few	TRBD2	CSANPGGSTDTQYF	TGCAGTGCTAACCCGGGGGGGAGCACAGATACGCAGTATTTT
TRBV7-9	TRBJ2-5	few	.	CAGRGSAYQETQYF	TGTGCCGGGCGGGGCAGTGCGTACCAAGAGACCCAGTACTTC
TRBV9	TRBJ2-5	few	TRBD2	CASSPGTSGRTAQYF	TGTGCCAGCAGCCCGGGGACTAGCGGGAGAACGGCCCAGTACTTC
TRBV18	TRBJ2-2	.	.	CASSVANTGELFF	TGTGCCAGCTCGGTAGCGAACACCGGGGAGCTGTTTTTT
TRBV30	TRBJ1-3	few	TRBD1	CAWSEGTGISGNTIYF	TGTGCCTGGAGTGAAGGGACAGGGATCTCTGGAAACACCATATATTTT
TRBV9	TRBJ2-3	.	.	CASSVARGRSAQYF	TGTGCCAGCAGCGTGGCCAGGGGTCGTAGCGCGCAGTATTTT
TRBV28	TRBJ2-5	many	TRBD1	CASAGTGGIETQYF	TGTGCCAGCGCCGGGACAGGGGGGATAGAGACCCAGTACTTC
TRBV12-3/TRBV12-4	TRBJ2-1	few	TRBD2	CASSPTGLAGGPPFRNEQFF	TGTGCCAGCAGTCCAACGGGACTAGCGGGAGGGCCCCCCTTTCGCAATGAGCAGTTCTTC
TRBV3-1	TRBJ2-3	.	TRBD1	CASSQVDRGPPAQYF	TGTGCCAGCAGCCAAGTAGACAGGGGGCCACCCGCTCAGTATTTT
TRBV10-1	TRBJ2-5	many	TRBD1	CASSRTGTEETQYF	TGCGCCAGCAGCAGGACCGGGACAGAAGAGACCCAGTACTTC
TRBV7-9	TRBJ1-3	.	.	CASSLGDAVGNTIYF	TGTGCCAGCAGCTTAGGGGACGCCGTCGGAAACACCATATATTTT
TRBV15	TRBJ1-1	many	.	CATSSYTEAFF	TGTGCCACCAGCTCTTACACTGAAGCTTTCTTT
TRBV20-1	TRBJ2-1	many	.	CSARSLWNEQFF	TGCAGTGCCAGAAGTTTGTGGAATGAGCAGTTCTTC
TRBV29-1	TRBJ2-5	many	.	CSVELPSEETQYF	TGCAGCGTTGAATTGCCGAGCGAAGAGACCCAGTACTTC
TRBV4-1	TRBJ2-5	few	.	CASSQDSRAGETQYF	TGCGCCAGCAGCCAAGATAGTCGTGCCGGAGAGACCCAGTACTTC
TRBV7-9	TRBJ1-1	many	.	CASSFIGKNTEAFF	TGTGCCAGCAGCTTCATTGGGAAGAACACTGAAGCTTTCTTT
TRBV20-1	TRBJ2-2	.	.	CSARRTANTRELFF	TGCAGTGCTAGGAGGACAGCAAACACCAGGGAGCTGTTTTTT
TRBV12-3/TRBV12-4	TRBJ2-2	few	.	CASSQTMRGGELFF	TGTGCCAGCAGTCAGACTATGCGGGGCGGGGAGCTGTTTTTT
TRBV12-3/TRBV12-4	TRBJ1-1	many	.	CASSRHDRNTEAFF	TGTGCCAGCAGCCGCCATGACAGGAACACTGAAGCTTTCTTT
TRBV18	TRBJ2-3	many	.	CASSPSGTSPTDTQYF	TGTGCCAGCTCACCGTCCGGGACATCACCCACAGATACGCAGTATTTT
TRBV2	TRBJ1-1	few	TRBD1	CASSMGQSWSRTEAFF	TGTGCCAGCAGCATGGGACAGTCTTGGTCCCGCACTGAAGCTTTCTTT
TRBV6-2/TRBV6-3	TRBJ2-7	many	.	CASSDSNAISYEQYF	TGTGCCAGCAGTGACTCGAACGCGATCTCCTACGAGCAGTACTTC
TRBV7-9	TRBJ2-5	.	.	CASSRDIETQYF	TGTGCCAGCAGCCGCGATATAGAGACCCAGTACTTC
TRBV10-3	TRBJ2-7	few	.	CATKGTRGSDEQYF	TGTGCCACCAAAGGAACTAGGGGTTCGGACGAGCAGTACTTC
TRBV4-2	TRBJ2-1	.	TRBD2	CASSQEGPGGPSEQFF	TGTGCCAGCAGCCAAGAGGGACCGGGAGGGCCCAGCGAGCAGTTCTTC
TRBV20-1	TRBJ1-2	.	TRBD1	CSADTGADYGYTF	TGCAGTGCTGACACAGGGGCGGACTATGGCTACACCTTC
TRBV3-1	TRBJ2-1	many	TRBD2	CASMRTSGSIDSSYNEQFF	TGTGCCAGCATGAGGACTAGCGGGAGTATAGACTCCTCCTACAATGAGCAGTTCTTC
TRBV24-1	TRBJ2-3	many	.	CATSDSSKVTDTQYF	TGTGCCACCAGTGATTCCAGCAAGGTGACAGATACGCAGTATTTT
TRBV12-3/TRBV12-4	TRBJ2-1	many	TRBD2	CASSFKTGGPHNEQFF	TGTGCCAGCAGTTTTAAGACGGGAGGGCCCCACAATGAGCAGTTCTTC
TRBV29-1	TRBJ2-3	few	.	CSVEVGTDTQYF	TGCAGCGTTGAAGTCGGCACAGATACGCAGTATTTT
TRBV29-1	TRBJ2-3	.	TRBD1	CSVGTGGTDTQYF	TGCAGCGTGGGGACAGGGGGCACAGATACGCAGTATTTT
TRBV12-3/TRBV12-4	TRBJ2-7	many	TRBD1	CASSLRAGGDEQYF	TGTGCCAGCAGTTTACGCGCAGGGGGCGACGAGCAGTACTTC
TRBV20-1	TRBJ2-3	many	TRBD2	CSALSGRSTDTQYF	TGCAGTGCACTTAGCGGGAGGAGCACAGATACGCAGTATTTT
TRBV27	TRBJ2-3	.	.	CASSLNWATDTQYF	TGTGCCAGCAGTTTAAACTGGGCTACAGATACGCAGTATTTT
TRBV12-3/TRBV12-4	TRBJ2-3	.	.	CASGSGTSTDTQYF	TGTGCCAGCGGGTCCGGGACTAGCACAGATACGCAGTATTTT
TRBV19	TRBJ1-1	few	.	CASSITAMNTEAFF	TGTGCCAGTAGTATTACAGCAATGAACACTGAAGCTTTCTTT
TRBV28	TRBJ2-1	.	TRBD1	CASSPTPGQGIPYNEQFF	TGTGCCAGCAGTCCCACACCGGGACAGGGAATCCCTTACAATGAGCAGTTCTTC
TRBV29-1	TRBJ2-1	many	TRBD2	CSVAGGRGNEQFF	TGCAGCGTTGCAGGCGGGAGAGGGAATGAGCAGTTCTTC
TRBV12-5	TRBJ2-1	many	.	CASGLQIGQYNEQFF	TGTGCTAGTGGTTTGCAGATTGGACAGTACAATGAGCAGTTCTTC
TRBV11-2	TRBJ2-3	.	TRBD2	CASSLGLRRGDGTDTQYF	TGTGCCAGCAGCTTGGGACTAAGAAGAGGTGATGGCACAGATACGCAGTATTTT
TRBV20-1	TRBJ1-2	many	.	CSARDIRGNGYTF	TGCAGTGCTAGAGATATCAGGGGTAATGGCTACACCTTC
TRBV20-1	TRBJ2-1	many	.	CSASTRSYSEQFF	TGCAGTGCTTCGACTAGGAGTTATAGTGAGCAGTTCTTC
TRBV20-1	TRBJ2-7	many	.	CSAAGTQSSYEQYF	TGCAGTGCCGCCGGGACTCAAAGCTCCTACGAGCAGTACTTC
TRBV30	TRBJ2-5	many	.	CAWRTPGQQETQYF	TGTGCCTGGAGGACCCCGGGACAACAAGAGACCCAGTACTTC
TRBV27	TRBJ1-1	many	TRBD1	CASSFAGGTEAFF	TGTGCCAGCAGTTTTGCAGGGGGGACTGAAGCTTTCTTT
TRBV19	TRBJ2-2	.	.	CASSVGATNTGELFF	TGTGCCAGTAGTGTCGGGGCTACTAACACCGGGGAGCTGTTTTTT
TRBV6-1	TRBJ1-2	few	TRBD1	CASRLKPGQGGYGYTF	TGTGCCAGCAGATTAAAACCGGGACAGGGAGGCTATGGCTACACCTTC